This T cell receptor (beta chain) stems from a study of shared clonotypes between healthy human individuals. Study-wide results and limits: In having few donors, the study represented limited genetic and exposure-history diversity. Sampling was confined to blood; repertoires within tissues likely differ.

This clone appeared once. Its antigen remains unidentified. Using immunoSEQ multiplex PCR, the repertoire was profiled, and TCRdb retains in-frame clones only, with some absent. The profile shows a few million clones, about 94% of them singletons. This CDR3 has 15 amino acids. V lost 5 bases and J lost 7; bases outside the gene matches: 4. CDR1 and CDR2 (germline): SGHNT, YENEEA. The sequenced material came from naive CD4+ T cells sorted from blood. Subset noted: CD45RA+ positively selected. The sequence came from a man younger than 35 in good health. This chain joins TRBV11-3 and TRBJ2-2; 13 nucleotides match TRBD2. The CDR3 nucleotides are TGTGCCAGCAGCCCTGGACTAGCGGGAGTCGGGGAGCTGTTTTTT. This codes for CASSPGLAGVGELFF.